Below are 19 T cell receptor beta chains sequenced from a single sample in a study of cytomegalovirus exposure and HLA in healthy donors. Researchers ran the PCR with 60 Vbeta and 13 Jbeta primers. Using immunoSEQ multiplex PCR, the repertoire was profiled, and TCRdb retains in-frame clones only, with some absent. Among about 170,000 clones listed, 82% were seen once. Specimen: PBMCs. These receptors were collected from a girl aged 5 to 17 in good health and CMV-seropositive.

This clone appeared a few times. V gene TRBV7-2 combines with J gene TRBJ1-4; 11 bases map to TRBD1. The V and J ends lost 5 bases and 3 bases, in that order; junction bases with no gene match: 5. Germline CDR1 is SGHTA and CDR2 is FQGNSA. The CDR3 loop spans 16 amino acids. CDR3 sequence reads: CASSPKDRGPNEKLFF. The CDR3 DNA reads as TGTGCCAGCAGCCCCAAGGACAGGGGGCCTAATGAAAAACTGTTTTTT.

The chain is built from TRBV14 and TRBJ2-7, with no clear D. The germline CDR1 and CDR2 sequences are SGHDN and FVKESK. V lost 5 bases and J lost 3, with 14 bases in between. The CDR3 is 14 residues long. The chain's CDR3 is CASSSRHLYYEQYF. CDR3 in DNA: TGTGCCAGCAGCTCCCGACACCTGTACTACGAGCAGTACTTC.

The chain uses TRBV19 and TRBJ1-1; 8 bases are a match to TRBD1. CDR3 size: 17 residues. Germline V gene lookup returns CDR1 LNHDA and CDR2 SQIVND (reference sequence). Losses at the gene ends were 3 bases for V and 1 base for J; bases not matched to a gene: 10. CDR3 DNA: TGTGCCAGTAGTATCATCCAGGGGGCATGGAGGAACACTGAAGCTTTCTTT. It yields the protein CASSIIQGAWRNTEAFF.

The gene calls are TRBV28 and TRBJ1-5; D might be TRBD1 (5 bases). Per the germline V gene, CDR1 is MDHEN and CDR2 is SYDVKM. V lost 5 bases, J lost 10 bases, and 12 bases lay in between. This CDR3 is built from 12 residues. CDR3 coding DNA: TGTGCCAGCAGTCCTTCGGGGACTCCCCAGCATTTT. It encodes CASSPSGTPQHF. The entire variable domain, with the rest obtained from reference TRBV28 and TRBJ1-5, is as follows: DVKVTQSSRYLVKRTGEKVFLECVQDMDHENMFWYRQDPGLGLRLIYFSYDVKMKEKGDIPEGYSVSREKKERFSLILESASTNQTSMYLCASSPSGTPQHFGDGTRLSIL.

In DNA form, the CDR3 reads TGTGCCAGCAGTTATGTGGAGGGCGCCCTCGAGCAGTACTTC. This translates into CASSYVEGALEQYF. The rearrangement uses TRBV6-5 and TRBJ2-7; possibly TRBD2 for D (6 bases). Germline V gene sequence: CDR1 MNHEY, CDR2 SVGAGI. This CDR3 has 14 amino acids. Between the trimmed V and J ends, which lost 3 bases and 6 bases, there was a span of 15 bases.

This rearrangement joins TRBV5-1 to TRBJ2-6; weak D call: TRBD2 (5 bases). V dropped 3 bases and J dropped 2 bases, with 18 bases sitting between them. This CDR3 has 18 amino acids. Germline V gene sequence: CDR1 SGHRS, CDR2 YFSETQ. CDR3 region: CASSSLAGRVAGANVLTF. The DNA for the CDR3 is TGCGCCAGCAGCTCGCTCGCCGGGCGGGTCGCTGGGGCCAACGTCCTGACTTTC.

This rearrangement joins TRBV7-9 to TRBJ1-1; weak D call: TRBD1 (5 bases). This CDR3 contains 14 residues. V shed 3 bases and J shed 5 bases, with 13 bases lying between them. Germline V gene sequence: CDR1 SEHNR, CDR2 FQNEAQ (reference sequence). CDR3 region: CASSLEGSGTEAFF. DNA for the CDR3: TGTGCCAGCAGCTTGGAGGGGTCGGGGACTGAAGCTTTCTTT.

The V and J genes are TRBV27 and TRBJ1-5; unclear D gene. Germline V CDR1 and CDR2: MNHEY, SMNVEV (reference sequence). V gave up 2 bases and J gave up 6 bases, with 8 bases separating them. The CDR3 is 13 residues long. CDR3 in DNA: TGTGCCAGCAGTTTAGGTGCGGCTCAGCCCCAGCATTTT. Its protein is CASSLGAAQPQHF.

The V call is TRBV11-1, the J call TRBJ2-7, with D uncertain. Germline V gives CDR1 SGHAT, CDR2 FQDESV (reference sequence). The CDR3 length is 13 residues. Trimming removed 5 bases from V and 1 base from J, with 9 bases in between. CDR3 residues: CASSVTASYEQYF. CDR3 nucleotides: TGTGCCAGCAGCGTCACAGCATCCTACGAGCAGTACTTC.

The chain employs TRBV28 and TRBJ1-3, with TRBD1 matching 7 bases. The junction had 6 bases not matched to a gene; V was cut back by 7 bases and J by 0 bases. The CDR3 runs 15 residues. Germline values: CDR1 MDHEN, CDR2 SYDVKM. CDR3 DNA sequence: TGTGCCAGCAAAACGGGACAGAGCTCTGGAAACACCATATATTTT. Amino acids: CASKTGQSSGNTIYF.

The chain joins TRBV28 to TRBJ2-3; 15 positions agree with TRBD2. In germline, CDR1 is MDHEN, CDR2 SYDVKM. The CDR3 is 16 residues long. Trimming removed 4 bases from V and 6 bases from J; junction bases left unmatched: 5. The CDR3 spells CASSSLGTSGRDTQYF. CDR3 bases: TGTGCCAGCAGTTCCCTTGGGACTAGCGGGAGGGATACGCAGTATTTT.

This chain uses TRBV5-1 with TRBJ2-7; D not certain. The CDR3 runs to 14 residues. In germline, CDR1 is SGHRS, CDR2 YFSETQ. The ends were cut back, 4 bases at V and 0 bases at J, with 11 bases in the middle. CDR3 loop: CASSPGSGSYEQYF. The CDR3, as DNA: TGCGCCAGCAGCCCCGGGTCCGGCTCCTACGAGCAGTACTTC. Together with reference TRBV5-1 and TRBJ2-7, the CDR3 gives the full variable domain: KAGVTQTPRYLIKTRGQQVTLSCSPISGHRSVSWYQQTPGQGLQFLFEYFSETQRNKGNFPGRFSGRQFSNSRSEMNVSTLELGDSALYLCASSPGSGSYEQYFGPGTRLTVT.

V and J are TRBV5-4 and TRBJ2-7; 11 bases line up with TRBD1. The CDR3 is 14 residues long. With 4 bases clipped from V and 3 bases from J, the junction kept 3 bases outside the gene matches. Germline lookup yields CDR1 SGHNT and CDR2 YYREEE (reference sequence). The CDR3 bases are TGTGCCAGCAGCACTGGGACAGGGGGCTACGAGCAGTACTTC. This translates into CASSTGTGGYEQYF. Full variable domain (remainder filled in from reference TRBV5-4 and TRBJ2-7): ETGVTQSPTHLIKTRGQQVTLRCSSQSGHNTVSWYQQALGQGPQFIFQYYREEENGRGNFPPRFSGLQFPNYSSELNVNALELDDSALYLCASSTGTGGYEQYFGPGTRLTVT.

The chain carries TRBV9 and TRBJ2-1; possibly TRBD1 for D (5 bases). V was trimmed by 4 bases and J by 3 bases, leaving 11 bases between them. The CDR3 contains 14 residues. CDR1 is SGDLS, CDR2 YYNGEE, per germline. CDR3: CASSTGHGYNEQFF. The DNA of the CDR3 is TGTGCCAGCAGCACTGGACACGGCTACAATGAGCAGTTCTTC.

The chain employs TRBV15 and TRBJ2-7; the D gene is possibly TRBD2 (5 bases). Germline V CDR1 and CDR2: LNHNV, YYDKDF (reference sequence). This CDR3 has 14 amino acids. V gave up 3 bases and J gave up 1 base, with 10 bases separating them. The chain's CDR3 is CATSSGLISYEQYF. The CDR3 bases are TGTGCCACCAGCAGCGGACTGATTTCCTACGAGCAGTACTTC.

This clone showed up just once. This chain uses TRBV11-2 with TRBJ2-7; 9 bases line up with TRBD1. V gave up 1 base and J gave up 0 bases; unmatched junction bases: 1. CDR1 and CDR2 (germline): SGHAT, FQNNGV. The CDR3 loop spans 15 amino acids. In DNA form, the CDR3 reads TGTGCCAGCAGCTTAGTGACAGGGGGCTCCTACGAGCAGTACTTC. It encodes CASSLVTGGSYEQYF.

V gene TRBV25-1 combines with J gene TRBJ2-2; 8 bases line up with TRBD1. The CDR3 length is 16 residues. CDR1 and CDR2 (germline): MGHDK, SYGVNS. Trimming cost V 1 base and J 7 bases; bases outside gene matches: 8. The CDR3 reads CASSEFLQGANGELFF. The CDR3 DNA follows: TGTGCCAGCAGTGAATTTCTGCAGGGGGCTAACGGGGAGCTGTTTTTT.

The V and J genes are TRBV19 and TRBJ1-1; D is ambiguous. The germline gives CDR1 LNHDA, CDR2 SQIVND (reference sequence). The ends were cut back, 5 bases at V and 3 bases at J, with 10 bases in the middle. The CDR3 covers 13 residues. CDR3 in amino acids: CASSPRSDTEAFF. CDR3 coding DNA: TGTGCCAGTAGTCCTCGCAGTGACACTGAAGCTTTCTTT.

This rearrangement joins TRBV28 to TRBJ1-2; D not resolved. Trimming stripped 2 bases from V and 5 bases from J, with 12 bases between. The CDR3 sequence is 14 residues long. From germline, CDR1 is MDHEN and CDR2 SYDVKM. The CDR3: CASSLKGGGYGYTF. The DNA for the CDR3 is TGTGCCAGCAGTTTAAAGGGTGGAGGGTATGGCTACACCTTC.